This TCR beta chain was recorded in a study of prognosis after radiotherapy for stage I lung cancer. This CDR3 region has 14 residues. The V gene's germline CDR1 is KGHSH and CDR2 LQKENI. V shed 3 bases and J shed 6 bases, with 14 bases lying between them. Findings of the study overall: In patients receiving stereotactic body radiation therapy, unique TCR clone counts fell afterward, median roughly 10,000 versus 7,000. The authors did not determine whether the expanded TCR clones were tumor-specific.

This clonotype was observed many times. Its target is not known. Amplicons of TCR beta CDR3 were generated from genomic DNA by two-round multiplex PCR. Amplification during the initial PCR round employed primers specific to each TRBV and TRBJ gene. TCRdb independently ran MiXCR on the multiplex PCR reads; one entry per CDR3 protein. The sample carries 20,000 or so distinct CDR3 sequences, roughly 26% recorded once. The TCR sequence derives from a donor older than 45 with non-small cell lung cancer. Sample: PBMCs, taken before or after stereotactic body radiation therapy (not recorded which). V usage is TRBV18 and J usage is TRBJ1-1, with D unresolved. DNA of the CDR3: TGTGCCAGCTCACCGGGTTCGGGTCAGGCTGAAGCTTTCTTT. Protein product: CASSPGSGQAEAFF.